Included here is one TCR beta chain sequence, with context. The antigen remains undetermined. The CDR3 has 15 amino acids. The germline V gene has CDR1 SNHLY and CDR2 FYNNEI. With 7 bases clipped from V and 4 bases from J, the junction kept 9 bases outside the gene matches. This specimen comes from a study of T cell clonotyping in hematopoietic cell transplantation. Study-level information: Recipient samples before transplant were obtained post-cytoreduction.

Time point of the sample: recipient sample about 28 days before transplant, after cytoreduction. TCRdb's copy holds only in-frame clones and misses some; the assay was immunoSEQ multiplex PCR. The sample consists of tens of thousands of clones, less than 96% of them appearing once. Findings and limits, study-wide: CD4 and CD8 repertoire contributions could not be separated without sorting.

J is TRBJ2-2 and V is TRBV2; 7 nucleotides match TRBD2. Sequencing was performed on peripheral blood mononuclear cells, taken before stem cell transplant. This clonotype was sampled from a woman aged 50 to 60 with acute myeloid leukemia. Some clones in this sample may be carry-over from other donors' samples. The CDR3: CASNTGGGSTGELFF. In DNA, the CDR3 is TGTGCCAGCAACACGGGGGGAGGTAGCACCGGGGAGCTGTTTTTT. Together with reference TRBV2 and TRBJ2-2, the CDR3 gives the full variable domain: EPEVTQTPSHQVTQMGQEVILRCVPISNHLYFYWYRQILGQKVEFLVSFYNNEISEKSEIFDDQFSVERPDGSNFTLKIRSTKLEDSAMYFCASNTGGGSTGELFFGEGSRLTVL.